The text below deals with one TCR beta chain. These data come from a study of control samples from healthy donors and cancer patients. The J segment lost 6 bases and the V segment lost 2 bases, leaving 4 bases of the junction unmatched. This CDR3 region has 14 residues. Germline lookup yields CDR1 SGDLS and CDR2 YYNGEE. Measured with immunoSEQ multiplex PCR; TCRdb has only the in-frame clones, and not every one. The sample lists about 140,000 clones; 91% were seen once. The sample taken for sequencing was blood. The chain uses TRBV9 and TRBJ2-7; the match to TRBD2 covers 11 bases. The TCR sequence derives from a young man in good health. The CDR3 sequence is CASSVSSGGSEQYF. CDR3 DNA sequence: TGTGCCAGCAGCGTTTCTAGCGGGGGGTCCGAGCAGTACTTC.